This TCR beta chain emerged from a study of shared clonotypes between healthy human individuals. Findings and caveats of the study: Though the depth was large, rarefaction showed that sorted-subset sequencing was incomplete.

CDR1 LGHNA and CDR2 YSLEER come from the germline V gene. V lost 0 bases and J 8 bases, leaving 14 bases between the germline ends. The CDR3 has 15 residues. Turning to this clone: Its antigen is still unknown.

Each subset's genomic DNA was shared equally among a number of immunoSEQ plates. The data were produced by immunoSEQ multiplex PCR, yet TCRdb's version contains in-frame clones alone and is incomplete. The profile shows 2 million to 2.5 million clones, more than 90% of them singletons. Source material: naive CD4+ T cells sorted from blood. This sample's subset: CD45RA+ positively selected. This chain connects TRBV4-3 to TRBJ2-1, with D tentatively TRBD2 (5 bases). The origin of this receptor is a young man in good health. Here the CDR3 reads CASSQDRGSRYEQFF. As DNA, the CDR3 is TGCGCCAGCAGCCAAGATCGTGGGAGTAGATATGAGCAGTTCTTC.